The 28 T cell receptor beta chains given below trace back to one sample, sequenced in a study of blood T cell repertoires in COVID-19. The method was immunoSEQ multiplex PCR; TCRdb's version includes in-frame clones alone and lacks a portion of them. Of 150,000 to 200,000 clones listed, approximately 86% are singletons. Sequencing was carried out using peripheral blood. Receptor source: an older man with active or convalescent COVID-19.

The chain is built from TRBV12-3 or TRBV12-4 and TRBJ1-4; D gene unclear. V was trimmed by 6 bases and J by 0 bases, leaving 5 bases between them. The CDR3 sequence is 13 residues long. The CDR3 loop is CASSVTTNEKLFF. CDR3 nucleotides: TGTGCCAGCAGCGTAACAACTAATGAAAAACTGTTTTTT.

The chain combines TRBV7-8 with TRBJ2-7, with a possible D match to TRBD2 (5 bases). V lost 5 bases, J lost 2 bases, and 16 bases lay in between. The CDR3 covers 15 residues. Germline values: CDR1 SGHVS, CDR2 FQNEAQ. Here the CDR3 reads CASSPLRGLTYEQYF. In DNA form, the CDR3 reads TGTGCCAGCAGCCCCCTGAGAGGGCTTACCTACGAGCAGTACTTC. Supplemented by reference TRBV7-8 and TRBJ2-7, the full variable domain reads GAGVSQSPRYKVAKRGQDVALRCDPISGHVSLFWYQQALGQGPEFLTYFQNEAQLDKSGLPSDRFFAERPEGSVSTLKIQRTQQEDSAVYLCASSPLRGLTYEQYFGPGTRLTVT.

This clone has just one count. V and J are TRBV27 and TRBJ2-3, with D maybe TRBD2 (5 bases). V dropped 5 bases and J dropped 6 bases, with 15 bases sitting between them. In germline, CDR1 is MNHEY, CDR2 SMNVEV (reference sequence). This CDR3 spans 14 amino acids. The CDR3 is CASSGNPRGDTQYF. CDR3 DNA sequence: TGTGCCAGCAGTGGCAACCCTCGAGGGGATACGCAGTATTTT.

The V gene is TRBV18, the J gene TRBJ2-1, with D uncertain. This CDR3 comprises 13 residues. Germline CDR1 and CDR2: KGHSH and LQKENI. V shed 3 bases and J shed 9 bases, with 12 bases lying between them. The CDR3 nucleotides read TGTGCCAGCTCACCCAGTGGAGAGACTGAGCAGTTCTTC. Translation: CASSPSGETEQFF. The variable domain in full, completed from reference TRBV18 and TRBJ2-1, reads NAGVMQNPRHLVRRRGQEARLRCSPMKGHSHVYWYRQLPEEGLKFMVYLQKENIIDESGMPKERFSAEFPKEGPSILRIQQVVRGDSAAYFCASSPSGETEQFFGPGTRLTVL.

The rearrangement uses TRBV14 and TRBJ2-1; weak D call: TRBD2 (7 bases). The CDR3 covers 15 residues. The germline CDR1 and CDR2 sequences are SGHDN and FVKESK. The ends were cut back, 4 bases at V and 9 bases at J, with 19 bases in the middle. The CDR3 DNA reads TGTGCCAGCAGCCCCTTGGGGGCGGGAGTTACTGAGCAGTTCTTC. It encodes CASSPLGAGVTEQFF.

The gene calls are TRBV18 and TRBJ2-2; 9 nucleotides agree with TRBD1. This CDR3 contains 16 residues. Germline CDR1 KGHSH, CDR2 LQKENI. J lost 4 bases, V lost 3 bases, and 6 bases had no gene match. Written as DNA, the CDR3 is TGTGCCAGCTCACCTACACAGGGGGCAAGCACCGGGGAGCTGTTTTTT. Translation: CASSPTQGASTGELFF. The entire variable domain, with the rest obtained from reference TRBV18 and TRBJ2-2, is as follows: NAGVMQNPRHLVRRRGQEARLRCSPMKGHSHVYWYRQLPEEGLKFMVYLQKENIIDESGMPKERFSAEFPKEGPSILRIQQVVRGDSAAYFCASSPTQGASTGELFFGEGSRLTVL.

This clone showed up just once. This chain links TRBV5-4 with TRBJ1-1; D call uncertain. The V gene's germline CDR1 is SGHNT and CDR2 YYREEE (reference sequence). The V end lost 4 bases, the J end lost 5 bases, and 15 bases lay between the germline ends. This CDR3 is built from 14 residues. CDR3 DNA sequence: TGTGCCAGCAGCACCTCCCCGGGGAGGACTGAAGCTTTCTTT. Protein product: CASSTSPGRTEAFF.

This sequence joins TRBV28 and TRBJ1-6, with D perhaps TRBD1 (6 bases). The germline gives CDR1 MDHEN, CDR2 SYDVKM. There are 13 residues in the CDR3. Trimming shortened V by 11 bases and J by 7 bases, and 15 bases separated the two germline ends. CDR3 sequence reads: CAVDDRNNSPLHF. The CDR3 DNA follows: TGTGCCGTCGACGACAGGAACAATTCACCCCTCCACTTT.

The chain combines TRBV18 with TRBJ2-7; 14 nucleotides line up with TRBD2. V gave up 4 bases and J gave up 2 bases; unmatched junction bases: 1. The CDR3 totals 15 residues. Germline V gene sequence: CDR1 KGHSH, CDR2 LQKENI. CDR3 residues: CASSRTSGGPYEQYF. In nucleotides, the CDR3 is TGTGCCAGCTCACGGACTAGCGGGGGGCCCTACGAGCAGTACTTC. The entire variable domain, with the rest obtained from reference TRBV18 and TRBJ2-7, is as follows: NAGVMQNPRHLVRRRGQEARLRCSPMKGHSHVYWYRQLPEEGLKFMVYLQKENIIDESGMPKERFSAEFPKEGPSILRIQQVVRGDSAAYFCASSRTSGGPYEQYFGPGTRLTVT.

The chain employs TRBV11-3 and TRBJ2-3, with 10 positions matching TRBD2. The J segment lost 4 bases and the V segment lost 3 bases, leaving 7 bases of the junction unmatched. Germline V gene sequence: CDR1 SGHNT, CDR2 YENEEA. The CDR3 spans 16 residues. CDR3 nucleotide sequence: TGTGCCAGCAGCTTGGGGACTAGCGTCGTTTCAGATACGCAGTATTTT. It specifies CASSLGTSVVSDTQYF. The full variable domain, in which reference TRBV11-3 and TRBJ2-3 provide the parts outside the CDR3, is EAGVVQSPRYKIIEKKQPVAFWCNPISGHNTLYWYLQNLGQGPELLIRYENEEAVDDSQLPKDRFSAERLKGVDSTLKIQPAELGDSAVYLCASSLGTSVVSDTQYFGPGTRLTVL.

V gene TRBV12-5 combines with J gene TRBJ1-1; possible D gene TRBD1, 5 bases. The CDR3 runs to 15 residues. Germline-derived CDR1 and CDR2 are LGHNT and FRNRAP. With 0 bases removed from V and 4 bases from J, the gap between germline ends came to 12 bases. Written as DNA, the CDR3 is TGTGCTAGTGGTTTGGTAATAGGGGCTTTCACTGAAGCTTTCTTT. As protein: CASGLVIGAFTEAFF.

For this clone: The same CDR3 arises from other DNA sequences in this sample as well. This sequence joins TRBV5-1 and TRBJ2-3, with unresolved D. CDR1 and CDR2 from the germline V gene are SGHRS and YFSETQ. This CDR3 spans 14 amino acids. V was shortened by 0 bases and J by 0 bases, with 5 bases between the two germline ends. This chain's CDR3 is CASSLGASTDTQYF. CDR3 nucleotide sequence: TGCGCCAGCAGCTTGGGAGCTAGCACAGATACGCAGTATTTT.

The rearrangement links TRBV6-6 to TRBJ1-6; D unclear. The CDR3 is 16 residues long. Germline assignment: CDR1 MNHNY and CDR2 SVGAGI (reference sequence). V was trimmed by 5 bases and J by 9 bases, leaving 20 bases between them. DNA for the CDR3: TGTGCCAGCAGTCCTGGGCCGTATAGGTTGGGTTCACCCCTCCACTTT. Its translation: CASSPGPYRLGSPLHF.

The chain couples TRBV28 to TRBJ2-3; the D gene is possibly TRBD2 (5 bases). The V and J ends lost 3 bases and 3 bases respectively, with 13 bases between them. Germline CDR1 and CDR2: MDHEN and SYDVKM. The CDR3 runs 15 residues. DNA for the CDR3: TGTGCCAGCAGTTTCCCAAGGACTCCAACAGATACGCAGTATTTT. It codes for CASSFPRTPTDTQYF. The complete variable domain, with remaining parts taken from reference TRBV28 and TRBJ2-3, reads DVKVTQSSRYLVKRTGEKVFLECVQDMDHENMFWYRQDPGLGLRLIYFSYDVKMKEKGDIPEGYSVSREKKERFSLILESASTNQTSMYLCASSFPRTPTDTQYFGPGTRLTVL.

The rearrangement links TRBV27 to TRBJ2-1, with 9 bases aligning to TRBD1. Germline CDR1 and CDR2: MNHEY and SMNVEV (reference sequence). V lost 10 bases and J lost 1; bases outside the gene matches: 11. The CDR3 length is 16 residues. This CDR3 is CATRGGTGLSYNEQFF. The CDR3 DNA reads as TGTGCCACCAGGGGGGGGACAGGGCTTTCCTACAATGAGCAGTTCTTC.

CDR3 bases: TGCGCCAGCAGCTTGGCCGGCCCCGGCGCGGGGCCCCAGCATTTT. It codes for CASSLAGPGAGPQHF. The chain employs TRBV5-1 and TRBJ1-5; D is unresolved. The germline V gene encodes CDR1 SGHRS and CDR2 YFSETQ. V gave up 0 bases and J gave up 9 bases, with 16 bases separating them. The length of the CDR3 is 15 residues.

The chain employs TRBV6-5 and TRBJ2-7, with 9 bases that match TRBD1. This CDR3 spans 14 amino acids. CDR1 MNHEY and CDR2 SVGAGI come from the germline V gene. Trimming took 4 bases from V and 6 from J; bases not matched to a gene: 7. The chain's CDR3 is CASSSGRTGAEQYF. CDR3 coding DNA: TGTGCCAGCAGTTCCGGCAGGACAGGGGCCGAGCAGTACTTC.

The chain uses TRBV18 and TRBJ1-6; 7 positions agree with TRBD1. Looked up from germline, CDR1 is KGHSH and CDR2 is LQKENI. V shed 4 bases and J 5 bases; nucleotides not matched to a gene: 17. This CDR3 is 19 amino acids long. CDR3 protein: CASSLGTATPSANNSPLHF. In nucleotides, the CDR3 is TGTGCCAGCTCACTGGGGACAGCCACTCCGTCCGCGAATAATTCACCCCTCCACTTT. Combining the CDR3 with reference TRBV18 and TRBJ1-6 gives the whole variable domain NAGVMQNPRHLVRRRGQEARLRCSPMKGHSHVYWYRQLPEEGLKFMVYLQKENIIDESGMPKERFSAEFPKEGPSILRIQQVVRGDSAAYFCASSLGTATPSANNSPLHFGNGTRLTVT.

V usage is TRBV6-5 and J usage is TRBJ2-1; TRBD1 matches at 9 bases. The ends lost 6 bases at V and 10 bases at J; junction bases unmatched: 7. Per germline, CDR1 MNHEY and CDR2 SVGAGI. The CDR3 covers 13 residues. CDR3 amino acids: CASRGTGPQEQFF. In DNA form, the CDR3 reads TGTGCCAGCAGGGGGACAGGGCCTCAGGAGCAGTTCTTC.

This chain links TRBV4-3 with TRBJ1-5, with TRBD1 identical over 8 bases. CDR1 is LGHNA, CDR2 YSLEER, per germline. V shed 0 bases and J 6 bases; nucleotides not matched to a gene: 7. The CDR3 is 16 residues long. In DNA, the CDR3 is TGCGCCAGCAGCCAAGATTTAAGACAGGGGACTCAGCCCCAGCATTTT. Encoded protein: CASSQDLRQGTQPQHF.

This chain's CDR3 is CASSVVRGVNEQYF. CDR3 DNA sequence: TGTGCCAGCAGTGTGGTCAGGGGGGTCAACGAGCAGTACTTC. The rearrangement joins TRBV2 to TRBJ2-7; D is possibly TRBD1 (7 bases). This CDR3 region has 14 residues. Trimming took 4 bases from V and 5 from J, leaving 15 bases between them. The germline gives CDR1 SNHLY, CDR2 FYNNEI.

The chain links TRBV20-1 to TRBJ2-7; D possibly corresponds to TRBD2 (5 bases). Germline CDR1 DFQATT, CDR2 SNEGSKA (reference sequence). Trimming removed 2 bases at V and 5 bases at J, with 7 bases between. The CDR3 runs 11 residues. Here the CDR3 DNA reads TGCAGTGCTAGACTCGGGAACGAGCAGTACTTC. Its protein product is CSARLGNEQYF.

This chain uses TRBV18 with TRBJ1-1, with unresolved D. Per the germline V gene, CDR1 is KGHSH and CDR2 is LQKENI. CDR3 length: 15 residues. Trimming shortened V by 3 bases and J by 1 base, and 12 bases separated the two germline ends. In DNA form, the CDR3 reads TGTGCCAGCTCACCCGCCCCGGTCTGGAACACTGAAGCTTTCTTT. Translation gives CASSPAPVWNTEAFF.

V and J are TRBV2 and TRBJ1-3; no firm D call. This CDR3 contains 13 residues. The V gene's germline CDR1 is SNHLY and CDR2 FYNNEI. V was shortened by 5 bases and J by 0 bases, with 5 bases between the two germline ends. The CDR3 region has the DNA TGTGCCAGCAGTTTCAGCTCTGGAAACACCATATATTTT. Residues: CASSFSSGNTIYF.

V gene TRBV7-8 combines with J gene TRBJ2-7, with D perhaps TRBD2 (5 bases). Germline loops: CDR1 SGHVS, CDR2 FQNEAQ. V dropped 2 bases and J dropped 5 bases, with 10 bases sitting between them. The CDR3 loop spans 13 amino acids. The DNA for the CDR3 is TGTGCCAGCAGCTTAATGTGGAGGAACGAGCAGTACTTC. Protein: CASSLMWRNEQYF. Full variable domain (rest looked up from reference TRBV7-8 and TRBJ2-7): GAGVSQSPRYKVAKRGQDVALRCDPISGHVSLFWYQQALGQGPEFLTYFQNEAQLDKSGLPSDRFFAERPEGSVSTLKIQRTQQEDSAVYLCASSLMWRNEQYFGPGTRLTVT.

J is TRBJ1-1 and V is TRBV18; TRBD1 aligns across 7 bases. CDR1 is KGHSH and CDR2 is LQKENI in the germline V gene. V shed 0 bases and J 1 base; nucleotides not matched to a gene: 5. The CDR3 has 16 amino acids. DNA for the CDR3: TGTGCCAGCTCACCACCGAGGGGGCGGGCGAACACTGAAGCTTTCTTT. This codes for CASSPPRGRANTEAFF.

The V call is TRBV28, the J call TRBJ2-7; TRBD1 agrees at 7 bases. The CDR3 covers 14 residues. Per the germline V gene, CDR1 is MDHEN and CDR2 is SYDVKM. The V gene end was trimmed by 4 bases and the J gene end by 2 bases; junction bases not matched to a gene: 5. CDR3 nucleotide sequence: TGTGCCAGCAGTTCGGGACAGTCTCCCTACGAGCAGTACTTC. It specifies CASSSGQSPYEQYF.

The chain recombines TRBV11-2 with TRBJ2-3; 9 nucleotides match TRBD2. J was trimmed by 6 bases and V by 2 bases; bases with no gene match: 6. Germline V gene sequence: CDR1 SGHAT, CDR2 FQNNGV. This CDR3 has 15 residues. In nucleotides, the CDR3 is TGTGCCAGCAGCTTACCTAGCGGGATTGTGGATACGCAGTATTTT. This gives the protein CASSLPSGIVDTQYF.